One and the same sample provided the 16 T cell receptor beta chains below, sequenced in a study of CD8 T cells in Susac syndrome. After extraction with the RNeasy kit, roughly 0.45 to 1 ug of the RNA was reverse transcribed using random hexamers. MiXCR was run by TCRdb on the immunoSEQ multiplex PCR reads, yielding one entry per CDR3 protein. The sample lists about 80,000 distinct CDR3 sequences, 94% occurring once. Sequencing was done on a sample of CD8+ T cells from PBMCs. These TCRs come from a human donor in good health.

The chain couples TRBV7-6 to TRBJ2-7; D is unresolved. V lost 1 base, J lost 2 bases, and 9 bases lay in between. Germline loops: CDR1 SGHVS, CDR2 FNYEAQ. This CDR3 spans 14 amino acids. Here the CDR3 DNA reads TGTGCCAGCAGCTTAGGCGGAGTGGCCTACGAGCAGTACTTC. Its translation is CASSLGGVAYEQYF.

This clonotype has only a few counts. V is TRBV9 and J is TRBJ1-2, with D hard to call. The germline V gene has CDR1 SGDLS and CDR2 YYNGEE. The germline V and J ends were trimmed by 0 bases and 8 bases, with 8 bases remaining between them. This CDR3 is built from 12 residues. CDR3 in DNA: TGTGCCAGCAGCGTAGTTGGTGGAGGCTACACCTTC. Its translation is CASSVVGGGYTF. The full variable domain, completed using reference TRBV9 and TRBJ1-2, is DSGVTQTPKHLITATGQRVTLRCSPRSGDLSVYWYQQSLDQGLQFLIQYYNGEERAKGNILERFSAQQFPDLHSELNLSSLELGDSALYFCASSVVGGGYTFGSGTRLTVV.

This clonotype was detected only once. V usage is TRBV20-1 and J usage is TRBJ1-5, with no clear D. With 5 bases removed from V and 9 bases from J, the gap between germline ends came to 23 bases. The CDR3 runs to 15 residues. Germline CDR1 DFQATT, CDR2 SNEGSKA (reference sequence). This CDR3 is CSADPLGLTEGPQHF. The CDR3 coding sequence is TGCAGTGCTGATCCTCTCGGACTCACTGAGGGGCCCCAGCATTTT.

In nucleotides, the CDR3 is TGTGCCAGCAGCTTGGGTGACTACGAGCAGTACGTC. It translates to CASSLGDYEQYV. The chain links TRBV7-9 to TRBJ2-7; D is undetermined. Germline V gene lookup returns CDR1 SEHNR and CDR2 FQNEAQ (reference sequence). The CDR3 is 12 residues long. V lost 3 bases and J lost 3, with 6 bases in between.

This chain joins TRBV27 and TRBJ2-5; TRBD2 aligns across 8 bases. V lost 3 bases and J lost 5; bases outside the gene matches: 8. The CDR3 spans 15 residues. CDR1 MNHEY and CDR2 SMNVEV come from the germline V gene (reference sequence). Here the CDR3 DNA reads TGTGCCAGCAGTTTCTCGGGGGGGGCCCGGGAGACCCAGTACTTC. Its translation: CASSFSGGARETQYF.

The V call is TRBV5-6, the J call TRBJ2-7, with no clear D. Between the trimmed V and J ends, which lost 4 bases and 2 bases, there was a span of 13 bases. Germline V CDR1 and CDR2: SGHDT, YYEEEE. This CDR3 has 14 residues. CDR3 region: CASSLEDVPYEQYF. CDR3 nucleotide sequence: TGTGCCAGCAGCCTCGAGGATGTTCCCTACGAGCAGTACTTC.

The CDR3 bases are TGTGCCAGCAGCTTAGGGACAGACGACAACACCTTC. This gives the protein CASSLGTDDNTF. This chain uses TRBV13 with TRBJ1-2; TRBD1 might be the D (5 bases). V was shortened by 0 bases and J by 12 bases, with 11 bases between the two germline ends. The CDR3 runs 12 residues. CDR1 and CDR2 from the germline V gene are PRHDT and FYEKMQ (reference sequence).

This chain links TRBV29-1 with TRBJ2-1; 12 bases map to TRBD2. The V and J ends lost 4 bases and 3 bases, in that order; junction bases with no gene match: 10. CDR3 size: 17 residues. CDR1 is SQVTM, CDR2 ANQGSEA, per germline. CDR3 DNA sequence: TGCAGCGTTGTCGGTCTAGCGGGAGGGCCGAGCTACAATGAGCAGTTCTTC. It yields the protein CSVVGLAGGPSYNEQFF.

This rearrangement joins TRBV12-3 or TRBV12-4 to TRBJ2-5; no clear D gene. V gave up 5 bases and J gave up 5 bases, with 18 bases separating them. This CDR3 spans 15 amino acids. DNA of the CDR3: TGTGCCAGCAGTCGCCCCTCGCCGGCGCGGGAGACCCAGTACTTC. Residues: CASSRPSPARETQYF.

The chain links TRBV28 to TRBJ2-1, with D unclear. V was pared by 5 bases and J by 2 bases, with 16 bases between. This CDR3 region has 16 residues. The germline V gene encodes CDR1 MDHEN and CDR2 SYDVKM. For the CDR3, the DNA is TGTGCCAGCAGTCACACACGACTGCCCCCCTACAATGAGCAGTTCTTC. It specifies CASSHTRLPPYNEQFF.

The chain links TRBV5-1 to TRBJ1-2; no clear D. The V end lost 1 base, the J end lost 3 bases, and 10 bases lay between the germline ends. Germline V gene sequence: CDR1 SGHRS, CDR2 YFSETQ. The CDR3 totals 14 residues. This chain's CDR3 is CASSLSGGDYGYTF. The CDR3 DNA reads as TGCGCCAGCAGCTTGTCTGGCGGGGACTATGGCTACACCTTC.

This chain links TRBV11-2 with TRBJ1-2; no clear D gene. Per germline, CDR1 SGHAT and CDR2 FQNNGV. The CDR3 contains 15 residues. Trimming took 2 bases from V and 4 from J, leaving 14 bases between them. CDR3 DNA: TGTGCCAGCAGCTTAAACACACACGGCGCCTATGGCTACACCTTC. It specifies CASSLNTHGAYGYTF.

The CDR3 here is CASSPSTTNEKLFF. CDR3 nucleotide sequence: TGTGCCAGCAGCCCCAGTACAACTAATGAAAAACTGTTTTTT. J is TRBJ1-4 and V is TRBV6-5, with D hard to call. The CDR3 length is 14 residues. V was clipped by 6 bases and J by 0 bases, with 8 bases between them. Germline CDR1 MNHEY, CDR2 SVGAGI.

The chain uses TRBV7-8 and TRBJ1-1, with 10 bases fitting TRBD1. The germline CDR1 and CDR2 sequences are SGHVS and FQNEAQ. The junction had 5 bases not matched to a gene; V was cut back by 5 bases and J by 5 bases. CDR3 length: 14 amino acids. CDR3 protein: CASSIGQGETEAFF. CDR3 sequence (DNA): TGTGCCAGCAGCATCGGACAGGGGGAAACTGAAGCTTTCTTT.

J is TRBJ2-7 and V is TRBV11-2; D not certain. CDR3 length equals 12 residues. The V end lost 6 bases, the J end lost 6 bases, and 12 bases lay between the germline ends. The germline gives CDR1 SGHAT, CDR2 FQNNGV. CDR3 sequence reads: CASRGSRAEQYF. CDR3 DNA: TGTGCCAGCAGGGGTTCTAGGGCCGAGCAGTACTTC.

This chain connects TRBV18 to TRBJ2-7; perhaps D is TRBD1 or TRBD2 (5 bases each). Germline CDR1 is KGHSH and CDR2 is LQKENI. This CDR3 is built from 16 residues. Trimming removed 5 bases from V and 3 bases from J, with 20 bases in between. CDR3 in amino acids: CASSGTLSTAIYEQYV. The CDR3 coding sequence is TGTGCCAGCTCAGGGACCCTGAGTACGGCCATCTACGAGCAGTACGTC.